This T cell receptor beta chain is from a study of blood T cell repertoires in COVID-19. Participant ages covered about 18 to 89 years across about 22 US areas. Each participant's cohort was designated according to participant-reported clinical history. Profiled with immunoSEQ multiplex PCR; TCRdb holds only in-frame clones, not every one. The table shows about 140,000 clones, with 84% occurring only once. The CDR3 totals 13 residues. The V end lost 1 base, the J end lost 4 bases, and 7 bases lay between the germline ends. Germline V gene data show CDR1 as SGHNT and CDR2 as YENEEA. The sequenced material came from PBMCs or T cells enriched from blood (not recorded which). The clonotype was recovered from a man in his forties with acute COVID-19. This sequence joins TRBV11-3 and TRBJ2-5; D remains ambiguous. The CDR3 bases are TGTGCCAGCAGCTTAGGTCCGCGAGAGACCCAGTACTTC. Residues: CASSLGPRETQYF.